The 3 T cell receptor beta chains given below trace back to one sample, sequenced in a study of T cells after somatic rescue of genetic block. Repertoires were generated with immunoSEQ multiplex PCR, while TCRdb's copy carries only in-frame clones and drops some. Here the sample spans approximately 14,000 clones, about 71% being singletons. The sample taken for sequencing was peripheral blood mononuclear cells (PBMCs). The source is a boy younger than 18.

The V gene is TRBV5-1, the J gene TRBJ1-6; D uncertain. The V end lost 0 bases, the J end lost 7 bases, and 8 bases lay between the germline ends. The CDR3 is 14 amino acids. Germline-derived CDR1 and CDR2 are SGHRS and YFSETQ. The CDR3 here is CASSLEGLNSPLHF. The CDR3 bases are TGCGCCAGCAGCTTGGAGGGCCTCAATTCACCCCTCCACTTT.

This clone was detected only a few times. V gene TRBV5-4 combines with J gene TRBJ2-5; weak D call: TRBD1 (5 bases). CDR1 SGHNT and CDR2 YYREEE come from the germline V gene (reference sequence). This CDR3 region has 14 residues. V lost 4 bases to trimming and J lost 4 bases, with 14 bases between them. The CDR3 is CASSTGPGLETQYF. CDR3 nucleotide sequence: TGTGCCAGCAGCACGGGCCCAGGGTTAGAGACCCAGTACTTC.

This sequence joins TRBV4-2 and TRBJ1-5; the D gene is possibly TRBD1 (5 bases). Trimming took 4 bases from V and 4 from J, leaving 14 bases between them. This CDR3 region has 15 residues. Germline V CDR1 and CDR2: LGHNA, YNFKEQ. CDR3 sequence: CASSRTGTDNQPQHF. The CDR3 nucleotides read TGTGCCAGCAGCCGCACCGGGACGGATAATCAGCCCCAGCATTTT.